The present T cell receptor beta chain was sequenced within a study of T cell changes during pregnancy in multiple sclerosis. V lost 7 bases and J 1 base, leaving 13 bases between the germline ends. The CDR3 totals 14 residues. Germline loops: CDR1 MRHNA, CDR2 SNTAGT. Using immunoSEQ multiplex PCR, the repertoire was profiled, and TCRdb retains in-frame clones only, with some absent. Altogether fewer than 40,000 clones are present, about 90% being singletons, with the ten largest covering about 0.8%. The V call is TRBV6-4, the J call TRBJ1-1; no firm D call. This receptor was identified in a female donor with multiple sclerosis, enrolled in a pregnancy study. Sample: CD4+ T cells from peripheral blood mononuclear cells, taken in the third trimester of pregnancy. The CDR3 here is CASTPTRGNTEAFF. In DNA, the CDR3 is TGTGCCAGCACCCCCACTCGGGGGAACACTGAAGCTTTCTTT.